The 27 T cell receptor beta chains in this list originate from one sample, sequenced in a study of identical twins. Using its own MiXCR run on the 5' RACE reads, TCRdb lists one record per CDR3 protein. Of some 500,000 distinct CDR3 sequences in the sample, around 15% were seen once. These data were also filed under a second study, of yellow fever vaccine responses in identical twins.

Sequencing was performed on CD4+ T cells sorted from blood. Every receptor here comes from a woman under 30 in good health.

This clonotype was counted between two and nine times. The chain carries TRBV19 and TRBJ2-1; 8 bases fit TRBD2. There are 13 residues in the CDR3. CDR1 is LNHDA and CDR2 is SQIVND in the germline V gene (reference sequence). The V and J ends lost 6 bases and 5 bases, in that order; junction bases with no gene match: 3. CDR3 coding DNA: TGTGCCAGTAGCGGGAGGGAGCACAATGAGCAGTTCTTC. It yields the protein CASSGREHNEQFF.

This clonotype was recorded once. A much bigger clone sits one base away, suggesting this may be a read error. In DNA form, the CDR3 reads TGTGCCAGCAGCCGTAGGACACAGAGGAAGAAGACCCAGTACTTC. This encodes CASSRRTQRKKTQYF. This chain joins TRBV5-6 and TRBJ2-5; TRBD1 might be the D (5 bases). Germline-derived CDR1 and CDR2 are SGHDT and YYEEEE. V lost 4 bases and J 6 bases, leaving 19 bases between the germline ends. There are 15 residues in the CDR3.

The table lists this clonotype with a few counts. The V call is TRBV7-2, the J call TRBJ2-1, with unresolved D. Germline loops: CDR1 SGHTA, CDR2 FQGNSA. Deletions cut 7 bases from V and 7 bases from J, with 14 bases between. This CDR3 is 13 amino acids long. The CDR3 bases are TGTGCCAGCACAACGGGCCCTAGAAATGAGCAGTTCTTC. Translated: CASTTGPRNEQFF.

V and J are TRBV12-3 or TRBV12-4 and TRBJ1-2; D perhaps matches TRBD1 (5 bases). V lost 6 bases and J 3 bases, leaving 17 bases between the germline ends. This CDR3 comprises 15 residues. The CDR3 reads CASSYSGGVDYGYTF. The CDR3 region has the DNA TGTGCCAGCAGCTATTCTGGGGGTGTGGACTATGGCTACACCTTC.

This clonotype was seen only a few times. The chain links TRBV19 to TRBJ2-7, with D perhaps being TRBD1 or TRBD2 (5 bases each). CDR3 length: 16 amino acids. V was shortened by 1 base and J by 7 bases, with 20 bases between the two germline ends. Germline CDR1 and CDR2: LNHDA and SQIVND (reference sequence). The CDR3 sequence: CASSIGTTMGRGEQYF. In DNA, the CDR3 is TGTGCCAGTAGTATAGGGACGACTATGGGGCGAGGAGAGCAGTACTTC.

The sample holds a few counts of this clonotype. The rearrangement uses TRBV5-1 and TRBJ2-7; D may be TRBD1 (5 bases). The germline V and J ends were trimmed by 6 bases and 5 bases, with 15 bases remaining between them. The CDR3 sequence is 13 residues long. Germline CDR1 and CDR2: SGHRS and YFSETQ. The CDR3 sequence: CASTFSQGNEQYF. The CDR3 DNA is TGCGCCAGCACCTTCTCTCAGGGAAACGAGCAGTACTTC.

This clonotype came up many times. In nucleotides, the CDR3 is TGTGCCATCAGTGAGTCACGGACAGATTCACCCCTCCACTTT. Translation gives CAISESRTDSPLHF. The rearrangement links TRBV10-3 to TRBJ1-6; possible D gene TRBD1, 6 bases. This CDR3 comprises 14 residues. Germline V lookup: CDR1 ENHRY, CDR2 SYGVKD. V was cut by 0 bases and J by 8 bases, with 8 bases left in between.

This clonotype was counted a few times. The chain is built from TRBV7-2 and TRBJ2-7; D unclear. Looked up from germline, CDR1 is SGHTA and CDR2 is FQGNSA. The CDR3 is 15 residues long. V gave up 2 bases and J gave up 2 bases, with 13 bases separating them. The CDR3 sequence is CASSLRSEFTYEQYF. The CDR3 DNA is TGTGCCAGCAGCTTACGCTCAGAATTCACCTACGAGCAGTACTTC.

The rearrangement joins TRBV20-1 to TRBJ2-5; TRBD2 matches 7 bases. V trimming: 3 bases; J trimming: 5 bases; junction bases outside the gene matches: 12. CDR1 is DFQATT, CDR2 SNEGSKA, per germline (reference sequence). CDR3 length: 15 residues. CDR3 region: CSASVWRGSQETQYF. The CDR3 nucleotides read TGCAGTGCTAGTGTCTGGCGGGGGAGCCAGGAGACCCAGTACTTC.

There are a few counts of this clonotype. V gene TRBV20-1 combines with J gene TRBJ2-7, with D possibly TRBD1 on 6 matching bases. Germline V gene lookup returns CDR1 DFQATT and CDR2 SNEGSKA (reference sequence). With 0 bases removed from V and 2 bases from J, the gap between germline ends came to 17 bases. This CDR3 has 16 amino acids. The CDR3 sequence is CSARDPGGQKTYEQYF. DNA for the CDR3: TGCAGTGCTAGAGATCCTGGCGGACAGAAAACCTACGAGCAGTACTTC.

This clonotype has more than one count but fewer than ten. CDR3 residues: CSARISPSQETQYF. CDR3 nucleotides: TGCAGTGCTAGAATCTCACCATCCCAAGAGACCCAGTACTTC. V and J are TRBV20-1 and TRBJ2-5, with D hard to call. The CDR3 consists of 14 residues. Looked up from germline, CDR1 is DFQATT and CDR2 is SNEGSKA (reference sequence). V lost 2 bases and J lost 1, with 11 bases in between.

The rearrangement joins TRBV9 to TRBJ2-3; no clear D gene. CDR3 length: 15 amino acids. The V end was cut by 3 bases, the J end by 6 bases, with 17 bases between. The germline CDR1 and CDR2 sequences are SGDLS and YYNGEE. The CDR3 reads CASSAGLRGPDTQYF. DNA of the CDR3: TGTGCCAGCAGCGCGGGTCTTCGAGGTCCTGATACGCAGTATTTT.

This clonotype was detected ten times or more. This chain joins TRBV3-1 and TRBJ2-1; no reliable D call. Germline CDR1 LGHDT, CDR2 YNNKEL (reference sequence). The CDR3 extends over 14 amino acids. The V and J ends lost 1 base and 4 bases respectively, with 8 bases between them. CDR3 residues: CASSQVVGYNEQFF. The CDR3 nucleotides read TGTGCCAGCAGCCAAGTCGTCGGTTACAATGAGCAGTTCTTC.

This chain joins TRBV12-5 and TRBJ2-2; D is uncertain. V lost 0 bases and J 6 bases, leaving 2 bases between the germline ends. The CDR3 is 12 amino acids. The V gene's germline CDR1 is LGHNT and CDR2 FRNRAP. The CDR3 protein is CASGLVPGELFF. The CDR3 region has the DNA TGTGCTAGTGGTTTGGTGCCCGGGGAGCTGTTTTTT.

Many counts were recorded for this clonotype. CDR3 region: CASSFAGSGANVLTF. CDR3 bases: TGTGCCAGCAGCTTTGCAGGCTCTGGGGCCAACGTCCTGACTTTC. The rearrangement links TRBV28 to TRBJ2-6; no clear D. The CDR3 has 15 residues. V dropped 6 bases and J dropped 0 bases, with 9 bases sitting between them. Germline values: CDR1 MDHEN, CDR2 SYDVKM.

The rearrangement joins TRBV28 to TRBJ2-4, with 9 bases identical to TRBD2. Germline V gene lookup returns CDR1 MDHEN and CDR2 SYDVKM. The CDR3 spans 13 residues. The CDR3 nucleotides read TGTACAACCAAGGGGACTAGCCCAGGGGTTCAGTACTTC. Translated: CTTKGTSPGVQYF. The full variable domain, rest sourced from reference TRBV28 and TRBJ2-4, is DVKVTQSSRYLVKRTGEKVFLECVQDMDHENMFWYRQDPGLGLRLIYFSYDVKMKEKGDIPEGYSVSREKKERFSLILESASTNQTSMYLCTTKGTSPGVQYFGAGTRLSVL.

This clonotype showed up just a few times. The V gene is TRBV10-3, the J gene TRBJ1-6; unclear D gene. CDR1 is ENHRY, CDR2 SYGVKD, per germline. V gave up 6 bases and J gave up 0 bases, with 12 bases separating them. The CDR3 spans 16 residues. The CDR3 loop reads CAIRAQQSSYNSPLHF. In nucleotides, the CDR3 is TGTGCCATCAGAGCACAGCAGAGCTCCTATAATTCACCCCTCCACTTT.

This clonotype was detected ten times or more. This rearrangement joins TRBV19 to TRBJ2-1, with 8 bases matching TRBD2. The CDR3 spans 16 residues. Germline trimming cut 5 bases from V and 1 base from J; bases unmatched to any gene: 7. Germline V gene lookup returns CDR1 LNHDA and CDR2 SQIVND (reference sequence). The CDR3 sequence: CASSSTAGVSYNEQFF. The CDR3 DNA reads as TGTGCCAGTAGTTCCACAGCGGGAGTGTCCTACAATGAGCAGTTCTTC.

This clonotype was seen at least ten times. The V gene is TRBV12-3 or TRBV12-4, the J gene TRBJ1-3; no clear D gene. The CDR3 runs 14 residues. Trimming left V 3 bases short and J 0 bases short, with 6 bases between. DNA for the CDR3: TGTGCCAGCAGTTTTGGGGACTCTGGAAACACCATATATTTT. As protein: CASSFGDSGNTIYF.

V and J are TRBV28 and TRBJ2-7; D not resolved. Trimming left V 5 bases short and J 3 bases short, with 8 bases between. The CDR3 is 12 amino acids. CDR1 is MDHEN, CDR2 SYDVKM, per germline. The CDR3 bases are TGTGCCAGCAGTACCAATGTCTACGAGCAGTACTTC. It codes for CASSTNVYEQYF. Complete variable domain (other parts from reference TRBV28 and TRBJ2-7): DVKVTQSSRYLVKRTGEKVFLECVQDMDHENMFWYRQDPGLGLRLIYFSYDVKMKEKGDIPEGYSVSREKKERFSLILESASTNQTSMYLCASSTNVYEQYFGPGTRLTVT.

In this sample, this clonotype turned up a few times. J is TRBJ2-3 and V is TRBV7-2; D is perhaps TRBD1 (5 bases). V lost 5 bases and J 2 bases, leaving 17 bases between the germline ends. Germline CDR1 is SGHTA and CDR2 is FQGNSA. This CDR3 is 16 amino acids long. CDR3 protein: CASSLRGRGLTDTQYF. For the CDR3, the DNA is TGTGCCAGCAGCCTCAGAGGTAGGGGCCTCACAGATACGCAGTATTTT.

This clonotype was detected a few times. The V call is TRBV20-1, the J call TRBJ2-6; D is uncertain. Germline V gene lookup returns CDR1 DFQATT and CDR2 SNEGSKA (reference sequence). V gave up 3 bases and J gave up 0 bases, with 15 bases separating them. The CDR3 covers 17 residues. The CDR3 DNA reads TGCAGTGCTAGGTTTGAAGTCCCGAGCTCTGGGGCCAACGTCCTGACTTTC. Its protein is CSARFEVPSSGANVLTF.

This clonotype was recorded at least ten times. The rearrangement joins TRBV5-1 to TRBJ1-4; no firm D call. V was cut by 2 bases and J by 5 bases, with 7 bases left in between. The CDR3 covers 13 residues. Germline CDR1 reads SGHRS; CDR2 reads YFSETQ. CDR3 nucleotide sequence: TGCGCCAGCAGCTTTGGGCCGAATGAAAAACTGTTTTTT. It specifies CASSFGPNEKLFF.

This clonotype was seen ten or more times. DNA of the CDR3: TGCAGCGTCGGAGACAGCTACGAGCAGTACTTC. Translation: CSVGDSYEQYF. This chain uses TRBV29-1 with TRBJ2-7; D might be TRBD1 (5 bases). This CDR3 has 11 amino acids. Trimming stripped 6 bases from V and 3 bases from J, with 9 bases between. The V gene's germline CDR1 is SQVTM and CDR2 ANQGSEA.

The chain is built from TRBV11-3 and TRBJ2-3; D unresolved. The germline V gene encodes CDR1 SGHNT and CDR2 YENEEA. The CDR3 length is 14 residues. Trimming removed 1 base at V and 2 bases at J, with 7 bases between. The CDR3: CASSLGSLTDTQYF. The DNA for the CDR3 is TGTGCCAGCAGCTTAGGTTCACTCACAGATACGCAGTATTTT.

The gene calls are TRBV11-2 and TRBJ2-1; 12 nucleotides agree with TRBD2. Germline V lookup: CDR1 SGHAT, CDR2 FQNNGV. Germline trimming cut 5 bases from V and 1 base from J; bases unmatched to any gene: 15. This CDR3 spans 20 amino acids. CDR3 nucleotide sequence: TGTGCCAGCAGCCGCCGGGCTAGCGGGAGGGCCCCGGCGTCCTACAATGAGCAGTTCTTC. Translating it yields CASSRRASGRAPASYNEQFF.

This clonotype appeared a few times. The chain uses TRBV4-2 and TRBJ2-2; D perhaps matches TRBD1 (5 bases). The germline V and J ends were trimmed by 1 base and 0 bases, with 12 bases remaining between them. The length of the CDR3 is 17 residues. In germline, CDR1 is LGHNA, CDR2 YNFKEQ. The CDR3 coding sequence is TGTGCCAGCAGCCAAGTAAGGGGTGTTACGAACACCGGGGAGCTGTTTTTT. Translation: CASSQVRGVTNTGELFF.